This T cell receptor beta chain was retrieved from a study of blood T cell repertoires in COVID-19. Background on the study: Whether acute or convalescent, the COVID-19 samples came from the United States, Italy and Spain. In each case, the material was cDNA or gDNA derived from T cells, B-cell-depleted T cells, or PBMCs.

In its sample, this clone ranks as medium-sized (0.01 to 0.1%). This sample includes further DNA sequences coding for the same CDR3. Germline-derived CDR1 and CDR2 are KGHSH and LQKENI. The CDR3 spans 13 residues. Losses at the gene ends were 3 bases for V and 4 bases for J; bases not matched to a gene: 2. Study processing details: Nucleated cell number was recorded as an estimate derived from reference gene primer amplification. Assay used: immunoSEQ multiplex PCR; TCRdb lists only in-frame clones, some missing. V and J calls and clone size follow that table, whereas D and trimming were derived from the DNA. The sample records about 120,000 clones, roughly nine tenths being singletons.

The TCR sequence derives from a human donor in a cohort sampled during active COVID-19. Sequenced material: peripheral blood. The V and J genes are TRBV18 and TRBJ1-2; 7 bases fit TRBD1. For the CDR3, the DNA is TGTGCCAGCTCACCGCAGGGGGGCTATGGCTACACCTTC. Amino acids: CASSPQGGYGYTF.